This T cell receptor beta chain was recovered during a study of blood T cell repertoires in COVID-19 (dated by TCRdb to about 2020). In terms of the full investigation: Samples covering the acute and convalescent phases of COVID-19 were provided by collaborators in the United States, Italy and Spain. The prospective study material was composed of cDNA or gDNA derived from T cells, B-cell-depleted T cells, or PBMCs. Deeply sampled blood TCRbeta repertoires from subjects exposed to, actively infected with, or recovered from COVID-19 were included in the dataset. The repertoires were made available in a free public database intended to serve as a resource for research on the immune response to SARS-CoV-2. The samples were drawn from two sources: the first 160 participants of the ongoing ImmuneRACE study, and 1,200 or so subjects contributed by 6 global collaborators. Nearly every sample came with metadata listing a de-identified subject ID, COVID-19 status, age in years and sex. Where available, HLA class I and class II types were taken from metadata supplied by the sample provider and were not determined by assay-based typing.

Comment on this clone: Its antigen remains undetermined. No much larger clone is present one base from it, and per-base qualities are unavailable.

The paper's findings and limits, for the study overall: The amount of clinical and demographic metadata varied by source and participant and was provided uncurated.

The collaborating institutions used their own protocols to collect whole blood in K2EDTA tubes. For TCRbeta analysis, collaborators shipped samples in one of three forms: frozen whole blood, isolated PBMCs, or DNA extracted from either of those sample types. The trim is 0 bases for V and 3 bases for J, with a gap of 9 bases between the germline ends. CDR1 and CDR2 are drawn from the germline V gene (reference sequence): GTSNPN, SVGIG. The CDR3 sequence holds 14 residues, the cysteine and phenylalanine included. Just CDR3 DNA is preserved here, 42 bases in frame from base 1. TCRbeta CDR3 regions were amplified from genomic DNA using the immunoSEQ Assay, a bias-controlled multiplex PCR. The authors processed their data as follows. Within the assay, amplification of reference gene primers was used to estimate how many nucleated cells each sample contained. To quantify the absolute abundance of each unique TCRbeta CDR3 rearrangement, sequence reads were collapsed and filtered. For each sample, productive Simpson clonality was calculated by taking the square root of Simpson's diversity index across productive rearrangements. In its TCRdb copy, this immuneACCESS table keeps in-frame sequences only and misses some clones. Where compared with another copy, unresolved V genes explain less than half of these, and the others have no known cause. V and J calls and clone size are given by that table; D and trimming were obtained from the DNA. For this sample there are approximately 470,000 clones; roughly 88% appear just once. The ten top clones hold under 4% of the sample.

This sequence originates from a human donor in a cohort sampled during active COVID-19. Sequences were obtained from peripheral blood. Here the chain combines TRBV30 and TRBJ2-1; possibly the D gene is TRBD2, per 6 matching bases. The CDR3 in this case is CAWSVDGSYNEQFF. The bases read TGTGCCTGGAGTGTTGACGGGAGCTACAATGAGCAGTTCTTC.